The clone carrying this TCR beta chain was found a few times. This sample is part of a study of cytotoxic CD8 clonotypes in ibrutinib-treated CLL. Study summary: There were around twelve relapsed/refractory patients and about 14 treatment-naive patients, and under 18 were IGHV unmutated.

Generated by immunoSEQ multiplex PCR, the TCRdb table keeps only in-frame clones and is missing some. The table has 110,000 to 150,000 clones, 76% seen once. The sample consisted of PBMCs, taken after 24 months of ibrutinib treatment. This TCR was sampled from a human donor with chronic lymphocytic leukemia.

CDR3 region: CASNRGGQGAYGYTF. The CDR3 nucleotides are TGTGCCAGTAATCGCGGGGGACAAGGGGCCTATGGCTACACCTTC. This sequence joins TRBV19 and TRBJ1-2; tentatively, D is TRBD1 (6 bases). Germline CDR1 and CDR2: LNHDA and SQIVND (reference sequence). The CDR3 covers 15 residues. V lost 7 bases, J lost 4 bases, and 19 bases lay in between. Using reference TRBV19 and TRBJ1-2 for the parts outside the CDR3, the full variable domain is DGGITQSPKYLFRKEGQNVTLSCEQNLNHDAMYWYRQDPGQGLRLIYYSQIVNDFQKGDIAEGYSVSREKKESFPLTVTSAQKNPTAFYLCASNRGGQGAYGYTFGSGTRLTVV.